The entry that follows covers one T cell receptor beta chain sequence. This entry belongs to a study of blood T cell repertoires in COVID-19. Per the authors' pipeline: For nucleated cells, counts were estimated from reference gene primer amplification. Profiling relied on immunoSEQ multiplex PCR, and the TCRdb table lists in-frame clones only, not all of them. The V and J calls and clone size were taken over from that table, and D and trimming were inferred from the DNA. In the table there are about 88,000 clones, more than 75% of which are singletons. The sequenced sample was peripheral blood. This TCR derives from a woman in her 70s with acute or convalescent COVID-19.

Here the CDR3 reads CASSLDTGDSYNEQFF. DNA for the CDR3: TGTGCCAGCAGCTTAGATACGGGGGACTCCTACAATGAGCAGTTCTTC. J is TRBJ2-1 and V is TRBV11-3; D is possibly TRBD2 (6 bases). CDR1 SGHNT and CDR2 YENEEA come from the germline V gene. The CDR3 runs to 16 residues. The V end was cut by 0 bases, the J end by 0 bases, with 9 bases between.